Here is one TCR beta chain with its context. The repertoire was sequenced with immunoSEQ multiplex PCR; TCRdb's copy has only in-frame clones and lacks some. Here the sample spans some 69,000 clones, around 90% being singletons. The CDR3 extends over 17 amino acids. CDR1 is MGHRA and CDR2 is YSYEKL in the germline V gene. The V and J ends lost 0 bases and 2 bases, in that order; junction bases with no gene match: 7. These data come from a study of technical replicates of blood from several donors. This clonotype originated in a human donor in good health. Some clones in this sample may be carry-over from other donors' samples. What was sequenced was PBMCs. The chain combines TRBV4-1 with TRBJ1-5; 7 bases are shared with TRBD1. This CDR3 reads CASSQDTGAGGNQPQHF. The CDR3 DNA is TGCGCCAGCAGCCAAGATACAGGGGCGGGCGGCAATCAGCCCCAGCATTTT.